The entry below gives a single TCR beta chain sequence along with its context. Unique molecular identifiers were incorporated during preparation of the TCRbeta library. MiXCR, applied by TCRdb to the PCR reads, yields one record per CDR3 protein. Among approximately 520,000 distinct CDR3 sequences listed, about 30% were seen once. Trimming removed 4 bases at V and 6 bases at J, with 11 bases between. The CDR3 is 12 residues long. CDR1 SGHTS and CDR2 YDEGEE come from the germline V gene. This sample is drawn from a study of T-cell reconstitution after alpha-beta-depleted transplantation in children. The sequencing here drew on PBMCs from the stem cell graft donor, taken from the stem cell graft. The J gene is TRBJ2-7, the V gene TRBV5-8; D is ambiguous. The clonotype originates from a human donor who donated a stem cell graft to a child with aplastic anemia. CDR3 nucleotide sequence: TGTGCCAGCAGCCCCTTCGGCGGCGAGCAGTACTTC. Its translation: CASSPFGGEQYF. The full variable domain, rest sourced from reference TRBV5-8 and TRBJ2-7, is EAGVTQSPTHLIKTRGQQATLRCSPISGHTSVYWYQQALGLGLQFLLWYDEGEERNRGNFPPRFSGRQFPNYSSELNVNALELEDSALYLCASSPFGGEQYFGPGTRLTVT.